Following are 5 T cell receptor beta chains from one sample sequenced in a study of spatial heterogeneity in lung cancer. Time point described: blood at routine non-recurrence follow-up after resection. TCRdb re-analysed the 5' RACE reads in MiXCR, keeping a single row per CDR3 protein. The sample shows roughly 70,000 distinct CDR3 sequences, about 9.5% of them seen only once. The input for sequencing was PBMCs, taken at follow-up. The receptors originated from a female donor with early-stage non-small cell lung cancer.

This clonotype appeared a single time. The V and J genes are TRBV20-1 and TRBJ1-2; no definite D call. The germline CDR1 and CDR2 sequences are DFQATT and SNEGSKA (reference sequence). The CDR3 runs to 14 residues. V was shortened by 6 bases and J by 5 bases, with 19 bases between the two germline ends. The CDR3 loop reads CSAILPTRLYGYTF. CDR3 sequence (DNA): TGCAGTGCAATTCTTCCCACCCGACTATATGGCTACACCTTC.

At least ten counts were recorded for this clonotype. This chain joins TRBV12-3 or TRBV12-4 and TRBJ2-7; 13 positions match TRBD2. Trimming took 5 bases from V and 2 from J; bases not matched to a gene: 6. The CDR3 has 16 residues. The CDR3 loop reads CASSQGTSGATYEQYF. DNA for the CDR3: TGTGCCAGCAGTCAGGGGACTAGCGGGGCTACCTACGAGCAGTACTTC.

As regards this clonotype: Given a much more abundant clone one base away, this may be a read error. The CDR3 protein is CGAPSLSGSLNEQFF. The CDR3 DNA is TGCGGTGCTCCCAGTCTTAGCGGGAGTTTAAATGAGCAGTTCTTC. The chain is built from TRBV20-1 and TRBJ2-1; TRBD2 matches at 9 bases. CDR1 is DFQATT and CDR2 is SNEGSKA in the germline V gene (reference sequence). This CDR3 has 15 amino acids.

This clonotype was detected many times. J is TRBJ2-2 and V is TRBV3-1; possible D gene TRBD2, 5 bases. Trimming shortened V by 3 bases and J by 4 bases, and 9 bases separated the two germline ends. The CDR3 totals 14 residues. Germline assignment: CDR1 LGHDT and CDR2 YNNKEL (reference sequence). As DNA, the CDR3 is TGTGCCAGCAGCCAGTCCGGGGTCACCGGGGAGCTGTTTTTT. Its protein product is CASSQSGVTGELFF.

There are many counts of this clonotype. The V call is TRBV28, the J call TRBJ2-5; D not resolved. The germline V and J ends were trimmed by 3 bases and 2 bases, with 13 bases remaining between them. The CDR3 is 15 residues long. Germline assignment: CDR1 MDHEN and CDR2 SYDVKM. The CDR3 spells CASSFFGRTQETQYF. In DNA form, the CDR3 reads TGTGCCAGCAGTTTTTTCGGACGTACACAAGAGACCCAGTACTTC.